These T cell receptor beta chains were read from a single sample in a study of blood T cells in healthy people across ages. TCRdb processed the 5' RACE reads anew with MiXCR; each CDR3 protein has one entry. This sample has hundreds of thousands of distinct CDR3 sequences, with about 62% found just once. The sample consisted of blood. The origin of the receptors is a young man in good health. CDR3s include the opening cysteine and the closing phenylalanine or tryptophan. A D gene is named only where the DNA matches it firmly. Rows may omit the clone size; those that give it use once, few, many or a size class.

V gene,J gene,clone size,D gene,CDR3 DNA,CDR3 protein
TRBV2,TRBJ2-7,NA,NA,TGTGCCAGCAGTGGATGGGGAGGAGGCGAGCAGTACTTC,CASSGWGGGEQYF
TRBV29-1,TRBJ2-1,NA,TRBD2,TGCAGCGTCTCCGACTGGGCGGGGGGGTACAATGAGCAGTTCTTC,CSVSDWAGGYNEQFF
TRBV12-3/TRBV12-4,TRBJ2-1,NA,NA,TGTGCCAGCAGTTCCAACCCAGGACAGCTCAACAATGAGCAGTTCTTC,CASSSNPGQLNNEQFF
TRBV14,TRBJ2-4,NA,NA,TGTGCCAGCAGCCTCTCCTGGGGAAGGGGCATTGGCAAAAACATTCAGTACTTC,CASSLSWGRGIGKNIQYF
TRBV20-1,TRBJ2-5,NA,NA,TGCAGTGCTAGGTCAGGAGGGCAAAGAGAGACCCAGTACTTC,CSARSGGQRETQYF
TRBV6-5,TRBJ2-5,few,NA,TGTGCCAGCAGTACCGCGACAGGCGAGGCGGCCCAGTACTTC,CASSTATGEAAQYF
TRBV7-2,TRBJ2-3,NA,NA,TGTGCCAGCAGCTTATCTTACTCCGATACGCAGTATTTT,CASSLSYSDTQYF
TRBV2,TRBJ2-2,NA,TRBD2,TGTGCCAGCAACCCCGGGACTACCCGGGGTACCGGGGAGCTGTTTTTT,CASNPGTTRGTGELFF
TRBV20-1,TRBJ1-1,NA,NA,TGCAGTGCCACACGAACAGGGAGCACTGAAGCTTTCTTT,CSATRTGSTEAFF
TRBV18,TRBJ2-7,NA,NA,TGTGCCAGCTCACCAGACGTAACCTACGAGCAGTACTTC,CASSPDVTYEQYF
TRBV10-2,TRBJ2-7,NA,TRBD2,TGCGCCAGCAGGGGAGCGGGGGCTTACGAGCAGTACTTC,CASRGAGAYEQYF
TRBV29-1,TRBJ1-1,few,NA,TGCAGCGTTGAAACACAGGCGAACACTGAAGCTTTCTTT,CSVETQANTEAFF
TRBV4-2,TRBJ1-1,NA,NA,TGTGCCAGCAGCCAAGATCGTGTTAGGACAAATTTCCCTGAAGCTTTCTTT,CASSQDRVRTNFPEAFF
TRBV20-1,TRBJ2-3,NA,NA,TGCAGTGCTTCCACCTTGGGAGCGGCCACAGATACGCAGTATTTT,CSASTLGAATDTQYF
TRBV12-3/TRBV12-4,TRBJ2-1,NA,NA,TGTGCCAGCAGGCCGAGAACAGCTTCCCTCTCCTACAATGAGCAGTTCTTC,CASRPRTASLSYNEQFF
TRBV4-2,TRBJ2-3,NA,NA,TGTGCCAGCAGCCGTGGGCGCGGAATGATAGATACGCAGTATTTT,CASSRGRGMIDTQYF
TRBV20-1,TRBJ2-3,many,NA,TGCAGTGCTAGAGAATCGGGGATTTTGCAGTATTTT,CSARESGILQYF
TRBV5-5,TRBJ1-4,NA,NA,TGTGCCAGCAGCCTCGGACGGTTGGCAACTAATGAAAAACTGTTTTTT,CASSLGRLATNEKLFF
TRBV12-3/TRBV12-4,TRBJ2-7,NA,NA,TGTGCCAGCAGTTTAGCGCAGCAGTTGGGATACGAGCAGTACTTC,CASSLAQQLGYEQYF
TRBV12-3/TRBV12-4,TRBJ2-1,once,TRBD2,TGTGCCAGCAGTTTTAACCTAGCGGGAGGTGAGCAGTTCTTC,CASSFNLAGGEQFF
TRBV29-1,TRBJ2-2,NA,TRBD1,TGCAGCGTTGCCAGGGGGCAGAGCACCGGGGAGCTGTTTTTT,CSVARGQSTGELFF
TRBV7-6,TRBJ1-5,few,NA,TGTGCCAGCAGCTTAGCAGCCAACAATCAGCCCCAGCATTTT,CASSLAANNQPQHF
TRBV20-1,TRBJ1-2,NA,NA,TGCAGTGCTAGAGACCTTATAGACCCAAACTATGGCTACACCTTC,CSARDLIDPNYGYTF